These T cell receptor beta chains were read from a single sample in a study of CD8 T cells in Susac syndrome. In TCRdb, the immunoSEQ multiplex PCR reads were re-called with MiXCR into one record per CDR3 protein. The sample includes 230,000 or so distinct CDR3 sequences, about 96% seen only once; the top ten take less than 0.095%. The sample consisted of CD4+ T cells from PBMCs. These receptors came from a human donor with multiple sclerosis. Both conserved end residues are part of each CDR3. D genes are given only for firm matches. The listing skips clone size in some rows; elsewhere it reads once, few, many or a size class.

v_gene: TRBV6-6
j_gene: TRBJ2-1
abundance: -
d_gene: -
CDR3nt: TGTGCCAGCAGTCCCCGGGACAACCTTGAGCAGTTCTTC
CDR3aa: CASSPRDNLEQFF

v_gene: TRBV7-9
j_gene: TRBJ2-5
abundance: -
d_gene: -
CDR3nt: TGTGCCAGCAGCCTCCAAGAGTACCAAGAGACCCAGTACTTC
CDR3aa: CASSLQEYQETQYF

v_gene: TRBV27
j_gene: TRBJ1-5
abundance: -
d_gene: -
CDR3nt: TGTGCCAGCAGTTTATTCTTGGAGACACACTTCGAGAATCAGCCCCAGCATTTT
CDR3aa: CASSLFLETHFENQPQHF

v_gene: TRBV20-1
j_gene: TRBJ1-1
abundance: -
d_gene: -
CDR3nt: TGCAGTGCTAGAGACCCGAACACTGAAGCTTTCTTT
CDR3aa: CSARDPNTEAFF

v_gene: TRBV18
j_gene: TRBJ2-2
abundance: -
d_gene: -
CDR3nt: TGTGCCAGCTCACAGAACGCGAACACCGGGGAGCTGTTTTTT
CDR3aa: CASSQNANTGELFF

v_gene: TRBV20-1
j_gene: TRBJ2-5
abundance: -
d_gene: -
CDR3nt: TGCAGTGCTAGAGATCTGGCGGGAATACAAGAGACCCAGTACTTC
CDR3aa: CSARDLAGIQETQYF

v_gene: TRBV6-6
j_gene: TRBJ2-5
abundance: -
d_gene: -
CDR3nt: TGTGCCAGCAGCAGAGGGGCCCAAGAGACCCAGTACTTC
CDR3aa: CASSRGAQETQYF

v_gene: TRBV7-8
j_gene: TRBJ1-5
abundance: -
d_gene: -
CDR3nt: TGTGCCAGCAGCCACAGGGTTGGGCCCAATCAGCCCCAGCATTTT
CDR3aa: CASSHRVGPNQPQHF

v_gene: TRBV24-1
j_gene: TRBJ2-5
abundance: -
d_gene: -
CDR3nt: TGTGCCACCAGTAAGGGCCTGCCGGGGGAGACCCAGTACTTC
CDR3aa: CATSKGLPGETQYF

v_gene: TRBV20-1
j_gene: TRBJ2-5
abundance: -
d_gene: TRBD2
CDR3nt: TGCAGTGCTAACCCAGCGGGAGGAAGGGAGACCCAGTACTTC
CDR3aa: CSANPAGGRETQYF

v_gene: TRBV4-1
j_gene: TRBJ2-1
abundance: -
d_gene: -
CDR3nt: TGCGCCAGCAGCTACGACCACTACAATGAGCAGTTCTTC
CDR3aa: CASSYDHYNEQFF

v_gene: TRBV18
j_gene: TRBJ2-5
abundance: -
d_gene: -
CDR3nt: TGTGCCAGCTCACCACCCCAGGGGCTGGGAGAGACCCAGTACTTC
CDR3aa: CASSPPQGLGETQYF

v_gene: TRBV5-1
j_gene: TRBJ2-3
abundance: -
d_gene: TRBD1
CDR3nt: TGCGCCAGCAGCCCCCGGACAGGGGTCAAGGGAGATACGCAGTATTTT
CDR3aa: CASSPRTGVKGDTQYF

v_gene: TRBV5-1
j_gene: TRBJ2-5
abundance: -
d_gene: -
CDR3nt: TGCGCCAGCAGCTTCACAAGTGAGACCCAGTACTTC
CDR3aa: CASSFTSETQYF

v_gene: TRBV28
j_gene: TRBJ2-7
abundance: -
d_gene: -
CDR3nt: TGTGCCAGCAGTTTATTAGAAGAGCAGTACTTC
CDR3aa: CASSLLEEQYF

v_gene: TRBV2
j_gene: TRBJ1-5
abundance: -
d_gene: TRBD1
CDR3nt: TGTGCCAGCAGGGGACAGGGCAATCAGCCCCAGCATTTT
CDR3aa: CASRGQGNQPQHF

v_gene: TRBV3-1
j_gene: TRBJ2-5
abundance: -
d_gene: -
CDR3nt: TGTGCCAGCAGCCAAACCGGGACTTATGTCGAGACCCAGTACTTC
CDR3aa: CASSQTGTYVETQYF

v_gene: TRBV7-3
j_gene: TRBJ2-1
abundance: -
d_gene: -
CDR3nt: TGTGCCAGCAGCCTCCACCGGGACTCACCAAATGAGCAGTTCTTC
CDR3aa: CASSLHRDSPNEQFF

v_gene: TRBV4-1
j_gene: TRBJ2-1
abundance: -
d_gene: -
CDR3nt: TGTGCCAGCAGCCAATACAATGAGCAGTTCTTC
CDR3aa: CASSQYNEQFF

v_gene: TRBV7-2
j_gene: TRBJ2-3
abundance: -
d_gene: TRBD1
CDR3nt: TGTGCCAGCAGTAAAGACAGGGGCACAGATACGCAGTATTTT
CDR3aa: CASSKDRGTDTQYF

v_gene: TRBV15
j_gene: TRBJ1-1
abundance: -
d_gene: -
CDR3nt: TGTGCCACCAGCAGAGATCCCGGGTGGGATCATGAAGCTTTCTTT
CDR3aa: CATSRDPGWDHEAFF

v_gene: TRBV28
j_gene: TRBJ2-1
abundance: -
d_gene: TRBD1
CDR3nt: TGTGCCAGCAGTTTAAGCCAGGGGGTTACTGGCAGGCAGTTCTTC
CDR3aa: CASSLSQGVTGRQFF

v_gene: TRBV25-1
j_gene: TRBJ1-1
abundance: -
d_gene: -
CDR3nt: TGTGCCAGCAGATGGGGGGGCAGGTTGAACACTGAAGCTTTCTTT
CDR3aa: CASRWGGRLNTEAFF

v_gene: TRBV6-6
j_gene: TRBJ2-7
abundance: -
d_gene: TRBD2
CDR3nt: TGTGCCAGCAGTTACCTTACTAGCGGGAACGAGCAGTACTTC
CDR3aa: CASSYLTSGNEQYF

v_gene: TRBV5-4
j_gene: TRBJ1-6
abundance: -
d_gene: -
CDR3nt: TGTGCCAGCAGCTCCTATCGCGGGGAAGACTCCTATAATTCACCCCTCCACTTT
CDR3aa: CASSSYRGEDSYNSPLHF

v_gene: TRBV6-5
j_gene: TRBJ2-5
abundance: -
d_gene: -
CDR3nt: TGTGCCAGCAGATTTCTAGAGACCCAGTACTTC
CDR3aa: CASRFLETQYF

v_gene: TRBV7-8
j_gene: TRBJ1-6
abundance: once
d_gene: -
CDR3nt: TGTGCCAGCAGCCTAAAGACTAGAATAAGGTCACCCCTCCACTTT
CDR3aa: CASSLKTRIRSPLHF

v_gene: TRBV29-1
j_gene: TRBJ1-2
abundance: -
d_gene: TRBD1
CDR3nt: TGCAGCGTTGAAGCGGGGGGACAGGGGGCTTCGACCTATGGCTACACCTTC
CDR3aa: CSVEAGGQGASTYGYTF

v_gene: TRBV6-1
j_gene: TRBJ2-7
abundance: once
d_gene: -
CDR3nt: TGTGCCAGCAGTGAACGACAGGACTACGAGCAGTACTTC
CDR3aa: CASSERQDYEQYF

v_gene: TRBV27
j_gene: TRBJ2-1
abundance: -
d_gene: -
CDR3nt: TGTGCCAGCAGTTTGAGGTGGGCGGCTCGGTCCTACAATGAGCAGTTCTTC
CDR3aa: CASSLRWAARSYNEQFF

v_gene: TRBV20-1
j_gene: TRBJ2-1
abundance: -
d_gene: -
CDR3nt: TGCAGTGCTGACCAGGACGTTGATGGGGAGCAGTTCTTC
CDR3aa: CSADQDVDGEQFF

v_gene: TRBV28
j_gene: TRBJ2-5
abundance: once
d_gene: -
CDR3nt: TGTGCCAGCAGTGACCGGGACGGACAAGAGACCCAGTACTTC
CDR3aa: CASSDRDGQETQYF

v_gene: TRBV13
j_gene: TRBJ2-5
abundance: -
d_gene: -
CDR3nt: TGTGCCAGCAGCGCCTCCTGGGAGACCCAGTACTTC
CDR3aa: CASSASWETQYF

v_gene: TRBV28
j_gene: TRBJ2-6
abundance: -
d_gene: TRBD1
CDR3nt: TGTGCCAGCAGTTCGCTCCAGGGGGCTCCGGGGGCCAACGTCCTGACTTTC
CDR3aa: CASSSLQGAPGANVLTF

v_gene: TRBV27
j_gene: TRBJ2-3
abundance: once
d_gene: -
CDR3nt: TGTGCCAGCGGCTTACAGGGTACAGATACGCAGTATTTT
CDR3aa: CASGLQGTDTQYF

v_gene: TRBV23-1
j_gene: TRBJ1-1
abundance: once
d_gene: -
CDR3nt: TGCGCCAGCAGGGGACCCTCCAAGAACACTGAAGCTTTCTTT
CDR3aa: CASRGPSKNTEAFF

v_gene: TRBV20-1
j_gene: TRBJ1-5
abundance: -
d_gene: -
CDR3nt: TGCAGTGCTAGAGACGGGGCCCGCAGTCGGCCCCAGCATTTT
CDR3aa: CSARDGARSRPQHF

v_gene: TRBV13
j_gene: TRBJ2-4
abundance: -
d_gene: -
CDR3nt: TGTGCCAGCAGCTTTGCCGGGACAGCCAAAAACATTCAGTACTTC
CDR3aa: CASSFAGTAKNIQYF

v_gene: TRBV30
j_gene: TRBJ2-1
abundance: few
d_gene: -
CDR3nt: TGTGCCTCGCAGGTCGACTCCTACAATGAGCAGTTCTTC
CDR3aa: CASQVDSYNEQFF

v_gene: TRBV3-1
j_gene: TRBJ2-2
abundance: -
d_gene: -
CDR3nt: TGTGCCAGCAGCCGGGACAACACCGGGGAGCTGTTTTTT
CDR3aa: CASSRDNTGELFF